This entry describes one T cell receptor (beta chain). Its antigen remains unidentified. Time point in this sample: patch test 1, 2 weeks after DPC sensitization. Treatment here: therapeutic diphenylcyclopropenone sensitization with weekly scalp DPC. The CDR3 has 16 residues. Germline assignment: CDR1 LGHNA and CDR2 YNFKEQ. V shed 1 base and J shed 1 base, with 10 bases lying between them. TCRdb re-derived calls from the RACE reads in MiXCR, one entry per CDR3 protein. The sample comprises some 190,000 distinct CDR3 sequences, more than 20% of which are singletons, and approximately 6.7% rests with the top ten. The data stem from a study of human T cells and chemical hapten exposure. General study findings and limits: Clustering by CDR3 similarity yielded significantly more large clusters from expanded TCRs than controls.

Sample: whole blood, taken in connection with sensitization to the hapten diphenylcyclopropenone (DPC). This receptor was obtained from a woman aged 45-60 years with alopecia areata. Some clones in this sample may be carry-over from other donors' samples. The chain is built from TRBV4-2 and TRBJ2-2; D gene unclear. This chain's CDR3 is CASSQVLAENTGELFF. CDR3 nucleotide sequence: TGTGCCAGCAGCCAAGTTTTAGCAGAGAACACCGGGGAGCTGTTTTTT.